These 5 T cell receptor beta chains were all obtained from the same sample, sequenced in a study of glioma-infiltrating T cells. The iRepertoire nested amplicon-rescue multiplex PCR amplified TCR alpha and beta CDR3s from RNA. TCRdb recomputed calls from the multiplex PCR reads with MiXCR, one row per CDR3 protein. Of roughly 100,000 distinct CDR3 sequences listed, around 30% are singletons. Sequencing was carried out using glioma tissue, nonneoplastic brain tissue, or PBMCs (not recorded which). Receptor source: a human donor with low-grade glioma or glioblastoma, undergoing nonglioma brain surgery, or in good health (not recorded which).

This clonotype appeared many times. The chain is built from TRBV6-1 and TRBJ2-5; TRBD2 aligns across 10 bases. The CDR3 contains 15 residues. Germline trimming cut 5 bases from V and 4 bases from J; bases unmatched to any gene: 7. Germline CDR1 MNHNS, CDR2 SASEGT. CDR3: CASSSGGLASETQYF. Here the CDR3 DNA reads TGTGCCAGCAGTTCGGGGGGACTAGCGTCAGAGACCCAGTACTTC.

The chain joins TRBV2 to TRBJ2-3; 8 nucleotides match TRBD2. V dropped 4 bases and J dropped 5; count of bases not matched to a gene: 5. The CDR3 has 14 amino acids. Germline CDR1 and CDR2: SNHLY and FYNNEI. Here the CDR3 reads CASSGLAGRDTQYF. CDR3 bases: TGTGCCAGCAGTGGGTTAGCGGGGAGAGATACGCAGTATTTT.

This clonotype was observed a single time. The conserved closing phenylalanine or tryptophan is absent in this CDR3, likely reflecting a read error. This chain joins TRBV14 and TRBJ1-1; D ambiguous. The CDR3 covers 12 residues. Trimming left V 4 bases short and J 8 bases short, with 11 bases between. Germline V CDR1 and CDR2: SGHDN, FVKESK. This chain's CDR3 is CASSPLSTEAFS. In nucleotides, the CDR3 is TGTGCCAGCAGCCCTTTGTCAACCGAAGCTTTCTCT.

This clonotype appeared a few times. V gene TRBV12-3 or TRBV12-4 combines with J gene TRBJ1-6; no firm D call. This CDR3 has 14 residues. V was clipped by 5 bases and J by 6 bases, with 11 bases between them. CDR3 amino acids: CASSARFGNSPLHF. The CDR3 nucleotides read TGTGCCAGCAGTGCCCGTTTTGGTAATTCACCCCTCCACTTT.

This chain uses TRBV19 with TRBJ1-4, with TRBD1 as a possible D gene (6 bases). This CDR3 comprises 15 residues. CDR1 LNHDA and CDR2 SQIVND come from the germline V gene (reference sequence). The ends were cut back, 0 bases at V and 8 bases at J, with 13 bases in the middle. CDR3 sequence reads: CASSIDTGTEEKLFF. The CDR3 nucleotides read TGTGCCAGTAGTATAGATACAGGGACGGAGGAAAAACTGTTTTTT.